This TCR beta chain was retrieved from a study of OX40 agonist ivuxolimab in advanced cancers. Study-level information: Therapy given before enrollment (anti-PD-1, anti-PD-L1 or anti-CTLA-4) was allowed, and around 44% had some.

The CDR3 contains 15 residues. The J segment lost 4 bases and the V segment lost 4 bases, leaving 3 bases of the junction unmatched. Germline lookup yields CDR1 SGHRS and CDR2 YFSETQ. TCRdb's copy holds only in-frame clones and misses some; the assay was immunoSEQ multiplex PCR. The repertoire holds roughly 65,000 clones, with over 80% as singletons. This chain connects TRBV5-1 to TRBJ2-1; 12 nucleotides line up with TRBD2. The sequencing here drew on CD4+ or CD8+ T cells sorted from blood, taken in a trial of the OX40 agonist ivuxolimab. This TCR was recovered from an adult with an advanced solid tumor such as melanoma, head and neck, liver or kidney cancer. CDR3 protein: CASSPGTSGYNEQFF. The CDR3 DNA follows: TGCGCCAGCAGCCCCGGGACTAGCGGGTACAATGAGCAGTTCTTC. The variable domain in full, completed from reference TRBV5-1 and TRBJ2-1, reads KAGVTQTPRYLIKTRGQQVTLSCSPISGHRSVSWYQQTPGQGLQFLFEYFSETQRNKGNFPGRFSGRQFSNSRSEMNVSTLELGDSALYLCASSPGTSGYNEQFFGPGTRLTVL.